Presented here are 23 T cell receptor beta chains from one specimen sequenced in a study of blood T cell repertoires in COVID-19. Using immunoSEQ multiplex PCR, the repertoire was profiled, and TCRdb retains in-frame clones only, with some absent. The top ten hold around 7.2% of the sample, which has 200,000 to 300,000 clones, around 90% seen once. Sequencing used peripheral blood. The source of these receptors is a man between 60 and 75 years old who had recovered from COVID-19.

The chain has TRBV6-6 and TRBJ1-5; D might be TRBD1 (6 bases). In germline, CDR1 is MNHNY, CDR2 SVGAGI (reference sequence). The V end was cut by 4 bases, the J end by 4 bases, with 11 bases between. The CDR3 sequence is 14 residues long. The CDR3 loop is CASSSGGANQPQHF. CDR3 in DNA: TGTGCCAGCAGTTCCGGGGGGGCGAATCAGCCCCAGCATTTT.

The chain links TRBV7-9 to TRBJ2-7; D is undetermined. Germline V gene data show CDR1 as SEHNR and CDR2 as FQNEAQ (reference sequence). The CDR3 is 15 amino acids. Trimming took off 1 base at V and 3 bases at J, with 13 bases between the two ends. The CDR3 protein is CASSLDAGIYYEQYV. Here the CDR3 DNA reads TGTGCCAGCAGCTTAGACGCAGGTATTTACTACGAGCAGTACGTC.

The chain uses TRBV25-1 and TRBJ2-3; 7 bases match TRBD2. The CDR3 is 15 amino acids. Trimming at V came to 1 base and at J to 3 bases, leaving 4 bases not matched to a gene. CDR1 and CDR2 from the germline V gene are MGHDK and SYGVNS. As DNA, the CDR3 is TGTGCCAGCAGTGAATTGGGACTAACTACAGATACGCAGTATTTT. Encoded protein: CASSELGLTTDTQYF.

The rearrangement links TRBV19 to TRBJ2-1, with 12 bases fitting TRBD2. J lost 6 bases, V lost 0 bases, and 6 bases had no gene match. Germline V lookup: CDR1 LNHDA, CDR2 SQIVND (reference sequence). CDR3 length: 17 amino acids. CDR3 nucleotide sequence: TGTGCCAGTAGTATAGAACTAGCGGGGGGCCCGCGCAATGAGCAGTTCTTC. This sequence encodes CASSIELAGGPRNEQFF.

This clone was detected only a few times. The chain combines TRBV9 with TRBJ2-7, with 8 bases fitting TRBD1. J was trimmed by 2 bases and V by 7 bases; bases with no gene match: 2. This CDR3 is built from 12 residues. Germline CDR1 SGDLS, CDR2 YYNGEE. CDR3 residues: CASGTGTYEQYF. The CDR3, as DNA: TGTGCCAGCGGGACAGGAACCTACGAGCAGTACTTC.

This clone was detected only once. The chain has TRBV28 and TRBJ1-4; 11 nucleotides align to TRBD1. J was trimmed by 9 bases and V by 1 base; bases with no gene match: 7. The CDR3 extends over 16 amino acids. Germline CDR1 MDHEN, CDR2 SYDVKM. As DNA, the CDR3 is TGTGCCAGCAGTTTATCCGGGACAGGGGGGATGAAAAAACTGTTTTTT. Translating gives CASSLSGTGGMKKLFF.

The V and J genes are TRBV24-1 and TRBJ1-2; D is possibly TRBD1 (5 bases). Germline lookup yields CDR1 KGHDR and CDR2 SFDVKD. Trimming removed 3 bases from V and 5 bases from J, with 18 bases in between. This CDR3 has 16 amino acids. CDR3 sequence: CATSDPSGGGRYGYTF. The CDR3 region has the DNA TGTGCCACCAGTGATCCCTCGGGGGGTGGTCGATATGGCTACACCTTC.

The rearrangement uses TRBV11-2 and TRBJ2-7; 13 positions match TRBD2. CDR1 is SGHAT and CDR2 is FQNNGV in the germline V gene. The junction had 15 bases not matched to a gene; V was cut back by 6 bases and J by 4 bases. The CDR3 totals 18 residues. As DNA, the CDR3 is TGTGCCAGCAGTTCTTCCCGACGACTAGCGGGGGGTTTTTACGAGCAGTACGTC. It encodes CASSSSRRLAGGFYEQYV.

This chain uses TRBV4-1 with TRBJ2-6; possibly TRBD2 for D (5 bases). This CDR3 comprises 17 residues. Germline V gene lookup returns CDR1 MGHRA and CDR2 YSYEKL. Trimming shortened V by 5 bases and J by 0 bases, and 14 bases separated the two germline ends. The DNA for the CDR3 is TGCGCCAGCAGCTCTGGAGGAATATACTCTGGGGCCAACGTCCTGACTTTC. It yields the protein CASSSGGIYSGANVLTF.

The chain has TRBV5-4 and TRBJ2-3, with TRBD2 matching 10 bases. The CDR3 extends over 16 amino acids. The J segment lost 0 bases and the V segment lost 5 bases, leaving 6 bases of the junction unmatched. CDR1 is SGHNT, CDR2 YYREEE, per germline (reference sequence). This CDR3 reads CASSHEAGGSTDTQYF. The CDR3 region has the DNA TGTGCCAGCAGTCACGAAGCGGGGGGGAGCACAGATACGCAGTATTTT.

The CDR3 DNA is TGTGCTAGTGGTTTGAGGAGATACACCGGGGAGCTGTTTTTT. It is translated as CASGLRRYTGELFF. The chain has TRBV12-5 and TRBJ2-2; D remains unclear. Trimming shortened V by 2 bases and J by 3 bases, and 7 bases separated the two germline ends. Germline V gives CDR1 LGHNT, CDR2 FRNRAP. This CDR3 is 14 amino acids long. The whole variable domain, filled in from reference TRBV12-5 and TRBJ2-2, reads DARVTQTPRHKVTEMGQEVTMRCQPILGHNTVFWYRQTMMQGLELLAYFRNRAPLDDSGMPKDRFSAEMPDATLATLKIQPSEPRDSAVYFCASGLRRYTGELFFGEGSRLTVL.

The gene calls are TRBV4-1 and TRBJ2-3; 11 bases map to TRBD2. This CDR3 region has 19 residues. CDR1 is MGHRA and CDR2 is YSYEKL in the germline V gene. The J segment lost 3 bases and the V segment lost 4 bases, leaving 15 bases of the junction unmatched. The DNA of the CDR3 is TGCGCCAGCAGCCCCCGAGGGTGGAGTAGCGGGGGGGCAACAGATACGCAGTATTTT. This codes for CASSPRGWSSGGATDTQYF.

The J gene is TRBJ2-3, the V gene TRBV18, with D tentatively TRBD1 (6 bases). Germline lookup yields CDR1 KGHSH and CDR2 LQKENI. This CDR3 is built from 16 residues. The V end was cut by 5 bases, the J end by 4 bases, with 19 bases between. Here the CDR3 DNA reads TGTGCCAGCTCAACTCCAGGACAGACAATGGCAGATACGCAGTATTTT. It specifies CASSTPGQTMADTQYF.

This clone was detected only once. The chain recombines TRBV21-1 with TRBJ2-7; whether TRBD2, the table's D call, matches the DNA was not checked. TRBV21-1 is annotated as a pseudogene. The CDR3 sequence is 14 residues long. The CDR3 loop is CASSPVGVPYEQYF. As DNA, the CDR3 is TGTGCCAGCAGCCCTGTCGGTGTCCCCTACGAGCAGTACTTC.

This rearrangement joins TRBV3-1 (or the pseudogene TRBV3-2) to TRBJ1-4; D ambiguous. CDR3 size: 12 residues. Per germline, CDR1 LGHDT and CDR2 YNNKEL (reference sequence). V was clipped by 5 bases and J by 11 bases, with 12 bases between them. CDR3 residues: CASSYSPAKLFF. CDR3 DNA: TGTGCCAGCAGCTACTCCCCTGCTAAACTGTTTTTT.

This clone was recorded a few times. V is TRBV30 and J is TRBJ2-7, with 11 nucleotides matching TRBD2. This CDR3 comprises 17 residues. Germline V lookup: CDR1 GTSNPN, CDR2 SVGIG (reference sequence). V was pared by 2 bases and J by 2 bases, with 11 bases of the junction left unmatched. CDR3 nucleotide sequence: TGTGCCTGGAGTCTCGCTAGCGGGGGGAGTTCCCCCTACGAGCAGTACTTC. The encoded protein is CAWSLASGGSSPYEQYF. The whole variable domain, remainder taken from reference TRBV30 and TRBJ2-7, is SQTIHQWPATLVQPVGSPLSLECTVEGTSNPNLYWYRQAAGRGLQLLFYSVGIGQISSEVPQNLSASRPQDRQFILSSKKLLLSDSGFYLCAWSLASGGSSPYEQYFGPGTRLTVT.

The J gene is TRBJ1-1, the V gene TRBV18; the D gene is possibly TRBD1 (6 bases). Trimming pared 2 bases from V and 1 base from J, leaving 8 bases between. Germline CDR1 and CDR2: KGHSH and LQKENI. The CDR3 has 14 residues. The CDR3 DNA reads TGTGCCAGCTCACCAGACAGGCCGAACACTGAAGCTTTCTTT. Its protein is CASSPDRPNTEAFF.

The chain links TRBV5-5 to TRBJ1-2; TRBD1 agrees at 7 bases. With V trimmed by 1 base and J by 3 bases, 6 bases remained unmatched. Looked up from germline, CDR1 is SGHKS and CDR2 is YYEKEE (reference sequence). CDR3 length: 15 residues. The CDR3 DNA reads TGTGCCAGCAGCTTGCGGACAGGAATCCACTATGGCTACACCTTC. It encodes CASSLRTGIHYGYTF.

This clone was observed a single time. V and J are TRBV5-1 and TRBJ1-1; 8 positions match TRBD1. With V trimmed by 7 bases and J by 5 bases, 7 bases remained unmatched. CDR1 and CDR2 from the germline V gene are SGHRS and YFSETQ. The CDR3 is 13 residues long. CDR3 protein: CASAGGVGTEAFF. The CDR3 DNA reads TGCGCCAGCGCAGGGGGCGTGGGGACTGAAGCTTTCTTT.

V is TRBV3-1 (or the pseudogene TRBV3-2) and J is TRBJ2-5; D may be TRBD1 (5 bases). V was clipped by 0 bases and J by 7 bases, with 9 bases between them. The CDR3 has 13 amino acids. Germline CDR1 reads LGHDT; CDR2 reads YNNKEL (reference sequence). CDR3 loop: CASSQDRDWTQYF. The CDR3 bases are TGTGCCAGCAGCCAAGACAGGGATTGGACCCAGTACTTC.

This CDR3 reads CATSRSGLVAPLHF. For the CDR3, the DNA is TGTGCCACCAGCAGAAGCGGACTGGTCGCGCCCCTCCACTTT. V and J are TRBV15 and TRBJ1-6; no reliable D call. There are 14 residues in the CDR3. Trimming stripped 2 bases from V and 13 bases from J, with 15 bases between. Germline V CDR1 and CDR2: LNHNV, YYDKDF (reference sequence).

In its sample, this clone was seen many times. This rearrangement joins TRBV6-1 to TRBJ2-7; possible D gene TRBD1, 6 bases. This CDR3 is 14 amino acids long. Germline V CDR1 and CDR2: MNHNS, SASEGT. Trimming pared 3 bases from V and 2 bases from J, leaving 11 bases between. The CDR3 protein is CASSEGAWTYEQYV. The CDR3 nucleotides read TGTGCCAGCAGTGAGGGGGCCTGGACCTACGAGCAGTACGTC.

The V and J genes are TRBV2 and TRBJ1-2; D is ambiguous. Trimming took off 6 bases at V and 4 bases at J, with 12 bases between the two ends. The CDR3 totals 13 residues. Per the germline V gene, CDR1 is SNHLY and CDR2 is FYNNEI. CDR3 region: CASRTEVPYGYTF. CDR3 DNA sequence: TGTGCCAGCAGGACCGAGGTCCCCTATGGCTACACCTTC. Full variable domain (rest looked up from reference TRBV2 and TRBJ1-2): EPEVTQTPSHQVTQMGQEVILRCVPISNHLYFYWYRQILGQKVEFLVSFYNNEISEKSEIFDDQFSVERPDGSNFTLKIRSTKLEDSAMYFCASRTEVPYGYTFGSGTRLTVV.